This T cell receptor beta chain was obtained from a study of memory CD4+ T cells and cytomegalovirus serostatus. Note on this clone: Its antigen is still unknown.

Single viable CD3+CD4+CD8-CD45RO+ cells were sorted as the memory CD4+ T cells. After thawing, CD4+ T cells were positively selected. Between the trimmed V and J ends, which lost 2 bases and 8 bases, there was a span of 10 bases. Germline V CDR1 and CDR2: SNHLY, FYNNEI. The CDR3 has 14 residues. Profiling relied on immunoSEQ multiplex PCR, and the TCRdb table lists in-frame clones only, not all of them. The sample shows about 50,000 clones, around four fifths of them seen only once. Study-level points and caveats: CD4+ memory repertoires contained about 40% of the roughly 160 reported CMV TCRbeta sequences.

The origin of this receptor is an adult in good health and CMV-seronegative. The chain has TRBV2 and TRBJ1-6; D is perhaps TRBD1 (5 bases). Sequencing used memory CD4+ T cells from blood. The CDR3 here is CASSERPGYSPLHF. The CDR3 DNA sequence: TGTGCCAGCAGTGAACGGCCAGGGTATTCACCCCTCCACTTT. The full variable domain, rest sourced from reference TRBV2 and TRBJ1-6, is EPEVTQTPSHQVTQMGQEVILRCVPISNHLYFYWYRQILGQKVEFLVSFYNNEISEKSEIFDDQFSVERPDGSNFTLKIRSTKLEDSAMYFCASSERPGYSPLHFGNGTRLTVT.